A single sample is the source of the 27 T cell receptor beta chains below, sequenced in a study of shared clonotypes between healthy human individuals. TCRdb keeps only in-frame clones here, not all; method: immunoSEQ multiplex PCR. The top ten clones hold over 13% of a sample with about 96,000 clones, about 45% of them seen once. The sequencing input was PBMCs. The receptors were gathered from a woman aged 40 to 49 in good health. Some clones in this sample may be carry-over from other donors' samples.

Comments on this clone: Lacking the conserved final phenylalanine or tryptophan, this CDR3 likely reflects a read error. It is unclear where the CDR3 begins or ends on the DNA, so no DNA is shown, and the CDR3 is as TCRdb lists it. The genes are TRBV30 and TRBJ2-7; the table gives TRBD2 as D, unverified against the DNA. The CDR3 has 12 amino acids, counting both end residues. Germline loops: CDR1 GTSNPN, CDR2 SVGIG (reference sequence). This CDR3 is CAWSQDRYERYL.

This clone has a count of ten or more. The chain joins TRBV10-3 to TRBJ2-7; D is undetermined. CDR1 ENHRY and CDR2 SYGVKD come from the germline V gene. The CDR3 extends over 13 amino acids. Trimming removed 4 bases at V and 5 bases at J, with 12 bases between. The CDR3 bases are TGTGCCATCAGTGCCCCCGCTGCGGACGAGCAGTACTTC. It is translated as CAISAPAADEQYF.

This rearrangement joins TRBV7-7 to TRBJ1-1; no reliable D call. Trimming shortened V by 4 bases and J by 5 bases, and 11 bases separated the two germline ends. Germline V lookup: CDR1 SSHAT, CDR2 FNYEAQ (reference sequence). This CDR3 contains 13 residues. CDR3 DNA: TGTGCCAGCAGCTCCGAAGTGGGAACTGAAGCTTTCTTT. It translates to CASSSEVGTEAFF. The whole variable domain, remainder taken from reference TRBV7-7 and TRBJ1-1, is GAGVSQSPRYKVTKRGQDVTLRCDPISSHATLYWYQQALGQGPEFLTYFNYEAQPDKSGLPSDRFSAERPEGSISTLTIQRTEQRDSAMYRCASSSEVGTEAFFGQGTRLTVV.

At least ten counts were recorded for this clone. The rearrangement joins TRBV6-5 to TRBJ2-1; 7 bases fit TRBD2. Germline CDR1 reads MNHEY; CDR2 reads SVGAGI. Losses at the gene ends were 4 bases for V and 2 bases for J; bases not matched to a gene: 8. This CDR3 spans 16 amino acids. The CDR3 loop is CASSSGAGSAYNEQFF. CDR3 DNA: TGTGCCAGCAGTTCCGGAGCGGGAAGCGCCTACAATGAGCAGTTCTTC.

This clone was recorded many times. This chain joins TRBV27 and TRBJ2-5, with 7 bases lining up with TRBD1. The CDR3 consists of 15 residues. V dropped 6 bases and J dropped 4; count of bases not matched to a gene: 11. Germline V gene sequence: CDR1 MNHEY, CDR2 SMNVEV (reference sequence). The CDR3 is CASSPIRGRRETQYF. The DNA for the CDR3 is TGTGCCAGCAGCCCTATAAGGGGGCGCCGAGAGACCCAGTACTTC.

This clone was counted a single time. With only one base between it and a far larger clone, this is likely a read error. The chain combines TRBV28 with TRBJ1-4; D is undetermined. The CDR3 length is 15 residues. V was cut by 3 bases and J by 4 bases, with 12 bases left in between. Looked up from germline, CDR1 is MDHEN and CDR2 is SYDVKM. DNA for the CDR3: TGTGCCAGCAGTTTCAATCTTCAGGATAATGAAAAACTGTTTTTT. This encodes CASSFNLQDNEKLFF.

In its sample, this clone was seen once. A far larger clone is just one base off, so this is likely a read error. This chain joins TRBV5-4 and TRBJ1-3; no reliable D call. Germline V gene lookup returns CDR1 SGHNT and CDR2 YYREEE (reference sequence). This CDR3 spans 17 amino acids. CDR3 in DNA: TGTGCCAGCAGCTTGGGGCCTTCCGAGAGCTCTGGAAACACCACATATTTT. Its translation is CASSLGPSESSGNTTYF.

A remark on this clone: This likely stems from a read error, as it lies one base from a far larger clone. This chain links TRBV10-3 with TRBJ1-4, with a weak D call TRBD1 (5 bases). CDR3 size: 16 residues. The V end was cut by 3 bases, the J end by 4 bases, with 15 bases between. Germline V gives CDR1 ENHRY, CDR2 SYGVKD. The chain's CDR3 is CAISESPTAVNEKLFF. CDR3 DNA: TGTGCCATCAGTGAATCCCCGACAGCCGTTAATGAAAAACTGTTTTTT.

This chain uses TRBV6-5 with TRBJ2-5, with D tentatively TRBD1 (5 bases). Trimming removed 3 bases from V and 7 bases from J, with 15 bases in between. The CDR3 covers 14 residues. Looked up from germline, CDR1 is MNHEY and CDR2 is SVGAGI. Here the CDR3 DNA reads TGTGCCAGCAGTTATCTAGACAGAGGTGGGACCCAGTACTTC. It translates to CASSYLDRGGTQYF.

In DNA, the CDR3 is TGTGCCAGCATCGATAGCGGGCGGGGGAATGAGCAGTTCTTC. Protein product: CASIDSGRGNEQFF. The V gene is TRBV28, the J gene TRBJ2-1, with 7 nucleotides matching TRBD2. The CDR3 totals 14 residues. Germline CDR1 is MDHEN and CDR2 is SYDVKM. V was clipped by 7 bases and J by 7 bases; unmatched bases: 10.

The DNA of the CDR3 is TGTGCCAGCAGTTTACAGCGGACGGTTATCACCGGGGAGCTGTTTTTT. Residues: CASSLQRTVITGELFF. The chain carries TRBV27 and TRBJ2-2, with a tentative D call TRBD2 (5 bases). Looked up from germline, CDR1 is MNHEY and CDR2 is SMNVEV (reference sequence). There are 16 residues in the CDR3. With 2 bases removed from V and 4 bases from J, the gap between germline ends came to 14 bases.

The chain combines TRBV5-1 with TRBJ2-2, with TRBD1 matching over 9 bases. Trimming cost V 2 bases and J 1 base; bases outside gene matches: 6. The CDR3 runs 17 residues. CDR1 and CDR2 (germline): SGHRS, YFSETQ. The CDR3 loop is CASSLPPGQGNTGELFF. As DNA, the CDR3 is TGCGCCAGCAGCTTACCTCCGGGACAGGGGAACACCGGGGAGCTGTTTTTT.

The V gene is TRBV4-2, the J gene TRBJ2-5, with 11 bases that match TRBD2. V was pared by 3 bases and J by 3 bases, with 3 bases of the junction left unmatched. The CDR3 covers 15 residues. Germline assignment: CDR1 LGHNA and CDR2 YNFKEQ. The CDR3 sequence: CASSQGTSGKETQYF. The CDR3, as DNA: TGTGCCAGCAGCCAGGGGACTAGCGGAAAAGAGACCCAGTACTTC.

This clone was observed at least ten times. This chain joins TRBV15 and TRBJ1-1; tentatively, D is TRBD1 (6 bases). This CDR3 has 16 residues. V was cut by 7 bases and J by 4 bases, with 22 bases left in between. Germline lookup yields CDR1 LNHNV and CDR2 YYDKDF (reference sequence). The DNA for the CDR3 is TGTGCCACCACCTCGGGCCTCAATGGAGGGGGCACTGAAGCTTTCTTT. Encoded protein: CATTSGLNGGGTEAFF.

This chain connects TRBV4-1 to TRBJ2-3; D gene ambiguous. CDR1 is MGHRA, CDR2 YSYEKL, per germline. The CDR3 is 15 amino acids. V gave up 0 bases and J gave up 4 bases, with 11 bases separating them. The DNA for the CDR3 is TGCGCCAGCAGCCAAGATAGGCTGGGTGCAGATACGCAGTATTTT. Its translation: CASSQDRLGADTQYF.

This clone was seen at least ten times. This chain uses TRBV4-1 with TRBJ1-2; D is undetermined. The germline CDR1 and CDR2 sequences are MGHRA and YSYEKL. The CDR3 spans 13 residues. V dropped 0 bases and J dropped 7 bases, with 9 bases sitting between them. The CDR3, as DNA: TGCGCCAGCAGCCAAGAAGTTGGAGGTGGCTACACCTTC. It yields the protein CASSQEVGGGYTF.

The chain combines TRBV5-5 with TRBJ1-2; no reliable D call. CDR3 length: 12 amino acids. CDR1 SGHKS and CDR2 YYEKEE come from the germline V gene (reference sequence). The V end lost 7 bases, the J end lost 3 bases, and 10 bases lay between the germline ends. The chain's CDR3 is CASSREHYGYTF. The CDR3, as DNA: TGTGCCAGCTCGCGGGAACACTATGGCTACACCTTC.

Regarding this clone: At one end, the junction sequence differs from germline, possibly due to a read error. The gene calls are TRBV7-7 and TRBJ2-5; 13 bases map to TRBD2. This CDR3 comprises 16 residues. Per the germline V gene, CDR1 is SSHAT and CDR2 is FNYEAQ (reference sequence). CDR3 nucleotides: TGTGCTAGCAGCTCCGGACTAGCGGGAGATCTGGGGACCCAGTACTTC. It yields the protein CASSSGLAGDLGTQYF.

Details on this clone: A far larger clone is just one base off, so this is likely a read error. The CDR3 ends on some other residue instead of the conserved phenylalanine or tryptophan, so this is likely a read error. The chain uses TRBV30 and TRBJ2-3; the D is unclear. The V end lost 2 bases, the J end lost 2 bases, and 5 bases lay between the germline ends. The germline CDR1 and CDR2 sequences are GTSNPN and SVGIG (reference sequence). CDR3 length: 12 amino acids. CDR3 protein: CAWSSTTDTQYL. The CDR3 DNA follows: TGTGCCTGGAGTAGCACCACAGATACGCAGTATCTT.

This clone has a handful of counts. This CDR3 is CASSSRGPSNTGELFF. The CDR3 region has the DNA TGTGCCAGCAGCTCCAGGGGACCATCGAACACCGGGGAGCTGTTTTTT. The chain recombines TRBV5-4 with TRBJ2-2, with a weak D call TRBD1 (6 bases). V lost 3 bases and J lost 0, with 12 bases in between. CDR1 is SGHNT and CDR2 is YYREEE in the germline V gene (reference sequence). The CDR3 is made up of 16 amino acids. The full variable domain, with the rest looked up from reference TRBV5-4 and TRBJ2-2, is ETGVTQSPTHLIKTRGQQVTLRCSSQSGHNTVSWYQQALGQGPQFIFQYYREEENGRGNFPPRFSGLQFPNYSSELNVNALELDDSALYLCASSSRGPSNTGELFFGEGSRLTVL.

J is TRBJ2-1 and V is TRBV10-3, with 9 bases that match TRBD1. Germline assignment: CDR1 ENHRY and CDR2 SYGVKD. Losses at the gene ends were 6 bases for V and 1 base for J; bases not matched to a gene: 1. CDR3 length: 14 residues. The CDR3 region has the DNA TGTGCCATCAGCGGACAGGGGTCCTACAATGAGCAGTTCTTC. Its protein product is CAISGQGSYNEQFF.

The CDR3 is CASSQDRDMEAFF. The CDR3 nucleotides read TGTGCCAGCAGCCAAGACCGGGACATGGAAGCTTTCTTT. V gene TRBV7-9 combines with J gene TRBJ1-1; maybe TRBD1 (6 bases). This CDR3 region has 13 residues. The germline V and J ends were trimmed by 5 bases and 8 bases, with 15 bases remaining between them. Germline CDR1 reads SEHNR; CDR2 reads FQNEAQ (reference sequence).

The CDR3 DNA reads TGTGCCAGTTACACCTGGGGGAGCTCCTACAATGAGCAGTTCTTC. Protein sequence: CASYTWGSSYNEQFF. This chain uses TRBV28 with TRBJ2-1; the D call may be TRBD1 or TRBD2 (5 bases each). The V end was cut by 9 bases, the J end by 0 bases, with 15 bases between. Per the germline V gene, CDR1 is MDHEN and CDR2 is SYDVKM. The CDR3 length is 15 residues.

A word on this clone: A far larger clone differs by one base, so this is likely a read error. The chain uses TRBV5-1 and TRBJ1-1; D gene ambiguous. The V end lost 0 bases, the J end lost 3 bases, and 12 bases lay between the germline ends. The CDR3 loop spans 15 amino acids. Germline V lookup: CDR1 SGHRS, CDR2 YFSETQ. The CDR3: CASSLERAIDTEAFF. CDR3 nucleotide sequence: TGCGCCAGCAGCTTGGAAAGGGCCATAGACACTGAAGCTTTCTTT.

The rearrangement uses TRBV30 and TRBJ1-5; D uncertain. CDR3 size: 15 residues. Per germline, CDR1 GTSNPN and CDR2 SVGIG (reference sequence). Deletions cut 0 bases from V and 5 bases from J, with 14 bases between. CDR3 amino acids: CAWSVDPLRDQPQHF. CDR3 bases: TGTGCCTGGAGTGTCGATCCCCTCCGGGATCAGCCCCAGCATTTT.

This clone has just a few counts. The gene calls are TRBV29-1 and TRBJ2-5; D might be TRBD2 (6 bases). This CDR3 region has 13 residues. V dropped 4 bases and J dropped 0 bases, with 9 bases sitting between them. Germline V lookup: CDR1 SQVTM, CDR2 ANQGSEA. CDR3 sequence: CSVVRGNQETQYF. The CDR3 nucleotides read TGCAGCGTTGTTCGGGGGAACCAAGAGACCCAGTACTTC. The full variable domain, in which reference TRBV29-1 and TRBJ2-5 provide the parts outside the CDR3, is SAVISQKPSRDICQRGTSLTIQCQVDSQVTMMFWYRQQPGQSLTLIATANQGSEATYESGFVIDKFPISRPNLTFSTLTVSNMSPEDSSIYLCSVVRGNQETQYFGPGTRLLVL.

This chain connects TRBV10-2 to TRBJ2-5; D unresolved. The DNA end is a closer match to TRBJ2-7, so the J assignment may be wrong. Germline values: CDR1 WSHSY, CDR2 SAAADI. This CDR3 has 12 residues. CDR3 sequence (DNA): TGCGCCAGCAGTGAGCCGGACCGCGAGCAGTACTTC. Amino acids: CASSEPDREQYF.